Sequencing of this T cell receptor (beta chain) was carried out in a study of cytomegalovirus exposure and HLA in healthy donors (TCRdb year 2017). Looking at the study overall: An earlier analysis of several hundred of the donors reported about 260 Gb of sequence data and 95 million to 140 million unique TCR beta sequences obtained from around 190 million T cells. An early release that covered about 600 HLA-typed donors contained around 330 gigabases of sequencing data and 65 million to 100 million unique TCR sequences. Of the 300 to 400 genotyped donors, about 80% fell in the genetic ancestry cluster associated with self-reported Caucasian donors. The study aimed to test whether signatures of past pathogen exposure could be identified by cataloging public T cell receptors. The study used immunosequencing to profile the T cell repertoires of 600 to 850 subjects and linked those repertoires to cytomegalovirus serostatus. Along with the approximately 620-subject first cohort, a separate validation cohort of around 110 different subjects was used. The study combined high-throughput TCR immunosequencing, statistical association of individual TCRs with disease status, and machine learning to predict cytomegalovirus infection status. In a later analysis, previously published TCR beta repertoires from fewer than 750 donors were re-analyzed and high-resolution HLA genotyping was added so that TCR occurrence patterns could be studied. Rather than drawing on any new phenotypic data, the later analysis identified candidate immune exposures from TCR beta sequences and the way those sequences occurred across donors. An earlier analysis of some 500 of the donors applied high-throughput TCR beta sequencing to assess whether each TCR beta V gene segment acted as functional or pseudogenic. Donor age, sex, ethnicity and CMV serostatus were collected together with the repertoire data. In a later genetic analysis, genome-wide SNP genotypes for about three fifths of the 666 donors were used, and that subset was treated as a discovery cohort. Every repertoire in the discovery cohort had been generated on one and the same sequencing platform. HLA typing included class I and class II loci at four-digit resolution. Typing coverage differed by locus: A, B, C, DRB1 and DQB1 were typed in roughly 620-630 donors, DQA1 in 500 to 550, DPA1 in over 600, and DPB1 in 400 to 490. Roughly 5 DR-DQ haplotypes were handled as single units for association and clustering because linkage in the cohort was strong. On average, around 240,000 unique TCR beta nucleotide sequences were sequenced per donor among more than 350 genotyped donors of the cohort, with around 19% of those sequences being non-productive.

Here is what the overall study found, with its caveats: Only TCR beta chains were sequenced in this cohort, and the absence of alpha or paired-chain data limited detectable features. According to a later analysis, most CMV-associated TCR beta chains appeared to be HLA-restricted, and the HLA associations seemed to be driven largely by CMV exposure. In an earlier analysis of more than 500 of the donors, most TCR beta V segments appeared in productive rearrangements about 87% or about 30% of the time, broadly matching IMGT annotations. Because counts were too low, some 17 rarely observed V segments, including chromosome 9 orphons, were excluded from the earlier analysis of roughly 580 of the donors. Most TCR sequences were seen in very few donors, while some public TCRs were found in many individuals. When HLA alleles, especially DR and DQ, strongly co-occurred, TCR associations were difficult to assign to individual alleles. Correlated functional status among segregating V segments might be attributable to linkage disequilibrium, but an unknown experimental factor could not be ruled out. A later analysis found that TCR association rates varied across HLA loci, with DRB1 alleles showing the most associated TCRs and HLA-C alleles the fewest. In the study, approximately 150 TCR beta chains were listed as associated with cytomegalovirus. The classifier was reported to diagnose cytomegalovirus status with high specificity and sensitivity in both the original cohort and the validation cohort. A further reported finding was that TCR beta sequences accurately predicted the HLA-A and HLA-B alleles for most subjects in the first cohort. Roughly uniform sequencing depth across donors was assumed in presence/absence analyses, although this assumption may not hold. According to the authors, the approach could potentially be generalized to other disease states and immunological phenotypes. An association between a missense DCLRE1C variant and V-gene and J-gene trimming of TCR beta chains was found in a later genetic analysis and replicated in an independent cohort. The sequencing pipeline was judged likely to have produced a cluster of highly shared sequence variants as a technical artifact. In a later analysis, several top co-occurrence clusters were reported to appear linked to parvovirus B19, influenza, CMV and Epstein-Barr virus. According to a later genetic analysis, donors in an Asian-associated ancestry cluster had fewer N-insertions in productive TCRs than the roughly 670-donor mean. Three of the identified cytomegalovirus-associated TCR beta chains were confirmed in vitro to be specific for cytomegalovirus antigens. A later analysis associated 17,000 or so TCR beta sequences with specific HLA alleles at a false discovery rate of 0.05. The only immune exposure information available for the cohort was CMV serostatus. In a later analysis, HLA-associated TCR beta chains were found to be more clonally expanded and to have lower generation probabilities than equally common non-associated chains. The 87-base-pair reads could not distinguish some IMGT-functional V segments, including TRBV6-2 and TRBV6-3, so those segments were excluded. Because HLA typing was unavailable for some donors at each locus, only the typed subset was used in association tests.

The cohort was made up of under 800 healthy bone marrow donors. All cohort members were sampled while nominally healthy, although unrecorded immune exposures were likely present. The donor was CMV seronegative and was included in the group of under 450 seronegative cohort members. Every donor gave a peripheral blood sample, and the peripheral blood mononuclear cells from that sample were used for TCR beta sequencing. Genomic DNA was extracted from the blood cell samples with the Qiagen DNeasy Blood Extraction Kit. The library was prepared using the immunoSEQ multiplex PCR assay. For the multiplex PCR, a mixture combining 60 forward primers for TCR Vbeta segments and 13 reverse primers for TCR Jbeta segments was used. Amplification of the CDR3 region of rearranged TCR beta genes was performed with a multiplex PCR assay on genomic DNA. The amplified TCR beta libraries were sequenced on the Illumina HiSeq System as 87-base-pair reads. The original pipeline was this. Across the 670 or so repertoires, a later analysis counted around 80 million unique TCR beta chains, some 11 million of which were shared by at least two donors. A nearest-neighbor algorithm error-corrected the raw reads and collapsed the reads into unique sequences, merging closely related sequences to remove PCR and sequencing errors. Alignment of CDR3 sequences to IMGT reference sequences was used to assign V, D and J gene segments. Each retained sequence needed at least a six-nucleotide match to both a V gene segment and a J gene segment. A rearrangement counted as productive if the CDR3 had no stop codons and remained in frame with V and J, and every other rearrangement counted as non-productive. CDR3 was defined by IMGT convention, running from the second conserved V-encoded cysteine to the conserved J-encoded phenylalanine. Sequences without an unambiguous match to a single V gene segment were excluded from the earlier analysis of 450 to 650 of the donors. In an earlier analysis of approximately 610 of the donors, V segments were called functional above 56.7% productive rearrangements and were called segregating when the between-donor standard deviation exceeded 5%. To diagnose cytomegalovirus status from the catalog of TCR beta chain sequences, a statistical classification framework was built. In a later analysis, V and J genes were assigned by comparing TCR nucleotide sequences against IMGT/GENE-DB human TR gene sequences. In a later analysis, CDR3 sequences and most-parsimonious VDJ recombination scenarios were assigned using the TCRdist pipeline. In a later analysis, every TCR beta chain was defined by the combination of its CDR3 amino acid sequence and its V-gene family, and reads without a unique V-gene family were dropped. To address suspected cross-contamination and a sequencing artifact, a later analysis removed approximately 590 highly shared, low-generation-probability nucleotide sequences. In a later analysis, a clonal expansion index was calculated for each public chain from normalized within-repertoire ranks of inferred template counts. A later analysis computed generation probabilities with a VDJ recombination model fitted to out-of-frame rearrangements, and checked the results against IGoR. In a later analysis, TCR-TCR, TCR-HLA and TCR-CMV co-occurrence was scored with hypergeometric tests, and a repertoire-size bias correction was applied to TCR pairs. A later analysis estimated false discovery rates by permuting HLA or CMV assignments 20 times. In a later analysis, co-occurring TCRs were grouped using DBSCAN, with TCRdist sequence similarity added in when clustering inside HLA-allele-positive subsets. Repertoires with fewer than 30,000 or more than 120,000 public chains were left out of co-occurrence clustering, as were five repertoires with anomalous nucleotide sharing. In its TCRdb copy, this immuneACCESS table keeps in-frame sequences only and misses some clones. Where compared with another copy, unresolved V genes explain less than half of these, and the others have no known cause. D and trimming come from the DNA, and the V and J calls and clone size come from that table. For this sample there are approximately 170,000 clones; 85% appear just once. Together, the top ten hold 1% of the sample.

From the cysteine through the phenylalanine, the CDR3 covers 11 amino acids. Only the CDR3 DNA stays, 33 bases, in frame from base 1. V was cut back by 5 bases and J by 3 bases, leaving a gap of 5 bases between them. The germline V gene sets CDR1 to SGHTA and CDR2 to FQGNSA. In this sample, this clone turned up a few times. Its antigen remains unidentified. Base qualities are not recorded, but no much larger clone differs from it by a single base. Recombination linked TRBV7-2 to TRBJ2-7; a tentative D match to TRBD2 spans 5 bases. The sequence was collected from a boy between 2 and 10 years old in good health and CMV-seronegative. Sequences were obtained from PBMCs. The CDR3 protein is CASSDYYEQYF. The nucleotides read TGTGCCAGCAGCGACTACTACGAGCAGTACTTC.